The 12 T cell receptor beta chains in this list originate from one sample, sequenced in a study of blood T cell repertoires in COVID-19 (TCRdb year 2020). Library method: the immunoSEQ multiplex PCR assay. This immuneACCESS table, as held by TCRdb, lists in-frame sequences with V and J called but not all clones. Of the missing ones, under half trace to an unresolved V gene in checked studies; the others have no known cause. The sample table lists about 190,000 clones, roughly 80% of them with a count of one. The top ten clonotypes cover about 5.5% of the sample. The sample was peripheral blood. These TCRs come from a woman in her 30s with acute or convalescent COVID-19.

J is TRBJ1-1 and V is TRBV7-9; 9 nucleotides match TRBD1. The CDR3 extends over 16 amino acids. From germline, CDR1 is SEHNR and CDR2 FQNEAQ (reference sequence). After removal of 2 bases from V and 1 base from J, the junction contained 5 bases not matched to a gene. CDR3 DNA sequence: TGTGCCAGCAGCTTACCGGGACAGGGAAGGAACACTGAAGCTTTCTTT. Translation gives CASSLPGQGRNTEAFF.

As DNA, the CDR3 is TGTGCCAGCAGCTTGGGGCGGAACAGGGGGTCTGGCTACGAGCAGTACTTC. This sequence encodes CASSLGRNRGSGYEQYF. This chain connects TRBV5-4 to TRBJ2-7; 8 nucleotides align to TRBD1. V lost 0 bases and J lost 3; bases outside the gene matches: 11. This CDR3 spans 17 amino acids. The V gene's germline CDR1 is SGHNT and CDR2 YYREEE (reference sequence).

The chain combines TRBV30 with TRBJ1-1, with D possibly TRBD1 on 5 matching bases. V dropped 4 bases and J dropped 1 base, with 10 bases sitting between them. The V gene's germline CDR1 is GTSNPN and CDR2 SVGIG (reference sequence). There are 13 residues in the CDR3. The CDR3 DNA is TGTGCCTGGACTCTCCAGGGGAACACTGAAGCTTTCTTT. Translated: CAWTLQGNTEAFF.

The V call is TRBV29-1, the J call TRBJ2-7, with 12 bases aligning to TRBD1. Germline CDR1 reads SQVTM; CDR2 reads ANQGSEA. The CDR3 has 13 residues. Trimming removed 8 bases from V and 9 bases from J; junction bases left unmatched: 11. The CDR3 protein is CSTQTGTGGSQYF. CDR3 DNA sequence: TGCAGCACTCAAACCGGGACAGGGGGCTCGCAGTACTTC.

This chain links TRBV24-1 with TRBJ1-2; 10 nucleotides agree with TRBD1. Trimming removed 3 bases from V and 8 bases from J; junction bases left unmatched: 8. This CDR3 is 15 amino acids long. Looked up from germline, CDR1 is KGHDR and CDR2 is SFDVKD. CDR3 DNA sequence: TGTGCCACCAGTGATCCCGGGACAGGGGTATACGGCTACACCTTC. Protein product: CATSDPGTGVYGYTF.

This clone was recorded many times. V usage is TRBV12-3 or TRBV12-4 and J usage is TRBJ1-2, with a tentative D call TRBD1 (5 bases). The CDR3 is 13 amino acids. V was cut by 3 bases and J by 0 bases, with 5 bases left in between. The CDR3 DNA reads as TGTGCCAGCAGTTTGGACACTAACTATGGCTACACCTTC. It codes for CASSLDTNYGYTF.

The chain combines TRBV11-2 with TRBJ2-5; D might be TRBD2 (6 bases). V was pared by 4 bases and J by 2 bases, with 11 bases between. Looked up from germline, CDR1 is SGHAT and CDR2 is FQNNGV. This CDR3 has 14 amino acids. CDR3 in DNA: TGTGCCAGCAGCTCCCAGGGAGGTCAAGAGACCCAGTACTTC. Amino acids: CASSSQGGQETQYF.

The chain recombines TRBV10-3 with TRBJ1-2, with D unresolved. V lost 6 bases to trimming and J lost 3 bases, with 17 bases between them. CDR1 ENHRY and CDR2 SYGVKD come from the germline V gene. This CDR3 contains 15 residues. The CDR3 bases are TGTGCCATCAGGGAACCGGCTGGGCGGGACTATGGCTACACCTTC. This encodes CAIREPAGRDYGYTF.

The genes are TRBV2 and TRBJ1-2, with 9 bases aligning to TRBD1. This CDR3 is built from 17 residues. V shed 5 bases, J shed 0 bases, and the junction held 10 bases outside the gene matches. Germline assignment: CDR1 SNHLY and CDR2 FYNNEI. CDR3 nucleotide sequence: TGTGCCAGCAGTCTAGGGGACAGGGTTTATTCTAACTATGGCTACACCTTC. Amino acids: CASSLGDRVYSNYGYTF.

This rearrangement joins TRBV5-3 to TRBJ2-7; TRBD2 matches at 7 bases. TRBV5-3 is an ORF for which the function is uncertain. V was pared by 7 bases and J by 3 bases, with 13 bases of the junction left unmatched. The CDR3 loop spans 15 amino acids. The CDR3 DNA sequence: TGTGCCAGACCCACCGAAGGGAGGGAACTCTACGAGCAGTACTTC. It specifies CARPTEGRELYEQYF.

This chain joins TRBV5-6 and TRBJ2-1; 8 bases align to TRBD1. CDR3 length: 15 amino acids. Unmatched junction bases numbered 6, after V lost 3 bases and J lost 4 bases. Germline CDR1 SGHDT, CDR2 YYEEEE. CDR3 region: CASSSTGTGYNEQFF. In DNA form, the CDR3 reads TGTGCCAGCAGCTCAACCGGGACAGGATACAATGAGCAGTTCTTC.

The chain has TRBV19 and TRBJ1-2; tentative D call: TRBD1 (6 bases). This CDR3 region has 15 residues. Trimming removed 5 bases from V and 8 bases from J, with 21 bases in between. Per germline, CDR1 LNHDA and CDR2 SQIVND (reference sequence). CDR3 in DNA: TGTGCCAGTAGTCCCCCGGACAGCCTCGAACGGGGCTACACCTTC. Its protein is CASSPPDSLERGYTF.